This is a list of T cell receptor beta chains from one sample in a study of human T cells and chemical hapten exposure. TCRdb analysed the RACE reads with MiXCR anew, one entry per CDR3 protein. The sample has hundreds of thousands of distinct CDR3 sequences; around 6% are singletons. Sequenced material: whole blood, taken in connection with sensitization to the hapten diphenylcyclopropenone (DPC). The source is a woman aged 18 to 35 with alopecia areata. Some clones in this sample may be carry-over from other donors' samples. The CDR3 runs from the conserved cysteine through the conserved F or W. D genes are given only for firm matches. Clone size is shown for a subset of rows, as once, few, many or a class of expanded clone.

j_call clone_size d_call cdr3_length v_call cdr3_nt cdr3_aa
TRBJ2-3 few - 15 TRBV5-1 TGCGCCAGCAGCATATCTAATGTCCACACAGATACGCAGTATTTT CASSISNVHTDTQYF
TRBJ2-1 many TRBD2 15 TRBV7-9 TGTGCCAGCAGCCCCCCCGGGACTAGCGGGGGAGTGGAGTTCTTC CASSPPGTSGGVEFF
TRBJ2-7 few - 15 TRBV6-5 TGTGCCAGCAGTCCTAGCCGGGGCGCTACCTACGAGCAGTACTTC CASSPSRGATYEQYF
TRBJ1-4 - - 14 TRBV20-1 TGCAGTGCTAGAGGCCCAGCGACTAATGGAAAACTGTTTTTT CSARGPATNGKLFF
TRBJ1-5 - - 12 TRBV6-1 TGTGCCAGCAGCCGATTAGGTCAGCCCCAGCATTTT CASSRLGQPQHF
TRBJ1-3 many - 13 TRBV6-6 TGTGCCAGCAGCCTTATACCTGGAAACACCATATATTTT CASSLIPGNTIYF
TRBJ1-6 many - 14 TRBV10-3 TGTGCCATCAGTGAGACAAGACCGGATTCACCCCTCCACTTT CAISETRPDSPLHF
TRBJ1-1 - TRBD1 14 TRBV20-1 TGCAGTGCTAGAGACCGCCTACAGGGGCCTGAAGCTTTCTTT CSARDRLQGPEAFF
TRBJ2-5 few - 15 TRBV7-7 TGTGCTAGCAGCTCCAGCGGCTCTTACCCGGAGACCCAGTACTTC CASSSSGSYPETQYF
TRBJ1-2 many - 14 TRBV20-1 TGCAGTGCTAGGGATGAGAGGGTTCGGAGTGGCTACACCTTC CSARDERVRSGYTF
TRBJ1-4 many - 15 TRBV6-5 TGTGCCACCCGAAAGCCCGGGGGAGGGAATGAAAAACTGTTTTTT CATRKPGGGNEKLFF
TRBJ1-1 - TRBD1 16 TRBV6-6 TGTGCCATTACAGCCCGACAGGGGTACGGGATCACTGTAGCTTTCTTT CAITARQGYGITVAFF
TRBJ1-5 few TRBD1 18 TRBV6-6 TGTGCCAGCAGCCCGGGACAGGGGGTACCCTATAGCAATCAGCCCCAGCATTTT CASSPGQGVPYSNQPQHF
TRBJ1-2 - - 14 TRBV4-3 TGCGCCAGCAGCCAAGCCCGGGAGACTTATGGCTACACCTTC CASSQARETYGYTF
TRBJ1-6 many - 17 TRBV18 TGTGCCAGCTCACAGGCGGGCGGCCGCTCTGGGAATTCACCCCTCCACTTT CASSQAGGRSGNSPLHF
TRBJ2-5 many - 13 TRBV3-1 TGTGCCAGCAGCCTGATTCGGCCAGAGACCCAGTACTTC CASSLIRPETQYF